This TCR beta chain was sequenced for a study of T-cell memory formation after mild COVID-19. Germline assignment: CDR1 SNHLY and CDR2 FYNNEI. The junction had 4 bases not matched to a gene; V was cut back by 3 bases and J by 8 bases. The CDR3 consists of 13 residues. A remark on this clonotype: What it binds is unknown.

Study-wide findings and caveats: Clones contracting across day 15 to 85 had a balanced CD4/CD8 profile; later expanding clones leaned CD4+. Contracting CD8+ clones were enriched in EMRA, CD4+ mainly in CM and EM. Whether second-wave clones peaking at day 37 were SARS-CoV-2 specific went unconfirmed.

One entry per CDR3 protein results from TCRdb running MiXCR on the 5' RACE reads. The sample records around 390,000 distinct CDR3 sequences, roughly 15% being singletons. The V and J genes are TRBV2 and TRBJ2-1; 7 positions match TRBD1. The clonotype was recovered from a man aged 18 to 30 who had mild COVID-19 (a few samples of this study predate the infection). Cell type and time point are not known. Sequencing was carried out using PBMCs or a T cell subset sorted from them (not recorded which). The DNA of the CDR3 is TGTGCCAGCAGTGATGACAGGGAAGATGAGCAGTTCTTC. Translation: CASSDDREDEQFF.